This entry describes one T cell receptor beta chain. This CDR3 has 14 amino acids. The V and J ends lost 5 bases and 1 base respectively, with 11 bases between them. Germline V gene sequence: CDR1 SGHAT, CDR2 FQNNGV. Those who participated ranged in age from roughly 18 to 89 years and resided in 20 to 25 US areas. This sample was taken from a study of blood T cell repertoires in COVID-19. Study overall: Samples came from the United States, Italy and Spain, spanning acute and convalescent COVID-19.

In the original analysis: From reference gene primer amplification, estimates of nucleated cell counts were derived. The table came from immunoSEQ multiplex PCR; TCRdb's copy has only in-frame clones and leaves some out. Clone size and the V and J calls come from that table; the DNA yielded D and trimming. The sample has some 150,000 clones, roughly 87% seen once. The sequenced sample consisted of PBMCs or T cells enriched from blood (not recorded which). The receptor comes from a human donor with acute COVID-19. The donor label of this sample is uncertain. The V gene is TRBV11-2, the J gene TRBJ1-1; D unresolved. In DNA, the CDR3 is TGTGCCAGCAGCGCCGCGGGCACGAACACTGAAGCTTTCTTT. The encoded protein is CASSAAGTNTEAFF.